The 17 T cell receptor beta chains below all came from one sample that was sequenced in a study of identical twins. TCRdb itself ran the 5' RACE reads through MiXCR, one entry per CDR3 protein. Among hundreds of thousands of distinct CDR3 sequences listed, 9% to 15% were seen once. These same records also appear under a second study, on yellow fever vaccine responses in identical twins.

The sequencing sample was made of PBMCs. These receptors originate from a woman aged 18-35 years in good health.

The chain recombines TRBV12-3 or TRBV12-4 with TRBJ2-7; D is uncertain. This CDR3 comprises 13 residues. The germline V and J ends were trimmed by 3 bases and 4 bases, with 10 bases remaining between them. CDR3 amino acids: CASSFGSKYEQYF. For the CDR3, the DNA is TGTGCCAGCAGTTTTGGGTCGAAATACGAGCAGTACTTC.

There are a few counts of this clonotype. The chain joins TRBV9 to TRBJ2-1; TRBD2 is a possible D gene (6 bases). The ends were cut back, 0 bases at V and 2 bases at J, with 12 bases in the middle. The CDR3 has 16 amino acids. Germline V gives CDR1 SGDLS, CDR2 YYNGEE. The CDR3 DNA reads TGTGCCAGCAGCGTAGTAGAGGGAGGCGCCTACAATGAGCAGTTCTTC. It is translated as CASSVVEGGAYNEQFF. The full variable domain, completed using reference TRBV9 and TRBJ2-1, is DSGVTQTPKHLITATGQRVTLRCSPRSGDLSVYWYQQSLDQGLQFLIQYYNGEERAKGNILERFSAQQFPDLHSELNLSSLELGDSALYFCASSVVEGGAYNEQFFGPGTRLTVL.

J is TRBJ1-1 and V is TRBV27; 7 positions match TRBD1. Germline CDR1 and CDR2: MNHEY and SMNVEV (reference sequence). The CDR3 is 15 residues long. The trim removed 6 bases at V and 1 base at J, leaving 8 bases unmatched. CDR3 in amino acids: CASRSWGTANTEAFF. CDR3 in DNA: TGTGCCAGCAGGAGCTGGGGGACAGCGAACACTGAAGCTTTCTTT.

This clonotype has more than one count but fewer than ten. The rearrangement joins TRBV3-1 to TRBJ2-7, with D perhaps TRBD1 (7 bases). The ends were cut back, 10 bases at V and 0 bases at J, with 16 bases in the middle. The CDR3 sequence is 14 residues long. The germline CDR1 and CDR2 sequences are LGHDT and YNNKEL (reference sequence). The CDR3 protein is CANPGGSVSYEQYF. The CDR3 DNA is TGTGCCAATCCAGGGGGGTCGGTCTCCTACGAGCAGTACTTC.

This clonotype was counted only a few times. The chain combines TRBV15 with TRBJ1-5; D gene unclear. Looked up from germline, CDR1 is LNHNV and CDR2 is YYDKDF (reference sequence). Trimming took 0 bases from V and 4 from J, leaving 4 bases between them. The CDR3 sequence is 13 residues long. CDR3 region: CATSREENQPQHF. The CDR3 DNA follows: TGTGCCACCAGCAGAGAAGAGAATCAGCCCCAGCATTTT.

This clonotype has a count of ten or more. The rearrangement links TRBV4-1 to TRBJ2-1; a weak D match, TRBD1 (6 bases). Germline CDR1 MGHRA, CDR2 YSYEKL. This CDR3 spans 17 amino acids. V was trimmed by 5 bases and J by 0 bases, leaving 17 bases between them. The chain's CDR3 is CASSFLAPGVSYNEQFF. In DNA, the CDR3 is TGCGCCAGCAGCTTTTTGGCCCCAGGGGTCTCCTACAATGAGCAGTTCTTC.

V gene TRBV12-3 or TRBV12-4 combines with J gene TRBJ2-7, with a weak D call TRBD1 (6 bases). V was trimmed by 6 bases and J by 2 bases, leaving 14 bases between them. This CDR3 has 14 amino acids. Here the CDR3 reads CASRMTRDTYEQYF. CDR3 sequence (DNA): TGTGCCAGCAGGATGACCCGGGACACCTACGAGCAGTACTTC.

This clonotype has a handful of counts. This chain connects TRBV20-1 to TRBJ2-3; D is possibly TRBD1 (6 bases). CDR1 and CDR2 from the germline V gene are DFQATT and SNEGSKA (reference sequence). V dropped 3 bases and J dropped 2 bases, with 15 bases sitting between them. The CDR3 totals 15 residues. The CDR3 sequence is CSARVDDRNTDTQYF. Here the CDR3 DNA reads TGCAGTGCTAGGGTCGATGACAGGAACACAGATACGCAGTATTTT.

CDR3 in DNA: TGTGCCAGCAGTTACGGTTCAACAGGGTTCTGGGAGACCCAGTACTTC. Protein product: CASSYGSTGFWETQYF. The rearrangement joins TRBV6-2 or TRBV6-3 to TRBJ2-5, with D tentatively TRBD1 (6 bases). The germline V gene encodes CDR1 MNHEY and CDR2 SVGEGT. The CDR3 loop spans 16 amino acids. V lost 2 bases and J 5 bases, leaving 18 bases between the germline ends.

The chain joins TRBV24-1 to TRBJ2-3; no firm D call. This CDR3 is built from 11 residues. V was pared by 6 bases and J by 2 bases, with 2 bases between. The germline V gene encodes CDR1 KGHDR and CDR2 SFDVKD. CDR3 nucleotide sequence: TGTGCCACCAGTATCACAGATACGCAGTATTTT. Residues: CATSITDTQYF.

This clonotype was detected only a few times. The chain is built from TRBV12-3 or TRBV12-4 and TRBJ2-5; maybe TRBD1 (6 bases). This CDR3 has 15 amino acids. The ends were cut back, 1 base at V and 4 bases at J, with 13 bases in the middle. CDR3 nucleotides: TGTGCCAGCAGTTTAGGGGGGCAGGGCCGAGAGACCCAGTACTTC. Its translation: CASSLGGQGRETQYF.

This chain uses TRBV25-1 with TRBJ2-5; a weak D match, TRBD1 (6 bases). Germline V gives CDR1 MGHDK, CDR2 SYGVNS. The CDR3 length is 18 residues. The V end lost 1 base, the J end lost 3 bases, and 21 bases lay between the germline ends. The CDR3 loop reads CASSESPRGWHNKETQYF. The CDR3 DNA follows: TGTGCCAGCAGTGAATCCCCGAGGGGGTGGCACAATAAAGAGACCCAGTACTTC.

Only a few counts were recorded for this clonotype. The gene calls are TRBV6-2 or TRBV6-3 and TRBJ2-7, with 7 bases aligning to TRBD1. The CDR3 contains 15 residues. J gave up 7 bases and V 2 bases, and 11 bases lay outside the gene matches. Germline CDR1 is MNHEY and CDR2 is SVGEGT. In DNA, the CDR3 is TGTGCCAGCAGTTACGAGGGGACAGTCCTCCGTGAGCAGTACTTC. Its protein is CASSYEGTVLREQYF.

In its sample, this clonotype was seen a few times. The chain uses TRBV6-1 and TRBJ1-2; 7 nucleotides line up with TRBD1. The germline gives CDR1 MNHNS, CDR2 SASEGT. Germline trimming cut 6 bases from V and 11 bases from J; bases unmatched to any gene: 12. This CDR3 region has 13 residues. CDR3 sequence (DNA): TGTGCCAGCAGCCCCGGGACAGACCTACGTTACACCTTC. Encoded protein: CASSPGTDLRYTF.

At least ten counts were recorded for this clonotype. This rearrangement joins TRBV24-1 to TRBJ1-5; the D gene is possibly TRBD1 (5 bases). Trimming removed 2 bases from V and 1 base from J, with 8 bases in between. The CDR3 runs 15 residues. Germline assignment: CDR1 KGHDR and CDR2 SFDVKD. The CDR3 is CATSDWRTSNQPQHF. In nucleotides, the CDR3 is TGTGCCACCAGTGATTGGCGGACAAGCAATCAGCCCCAGCATTTT.

The chain combines TRBV27 with TRBJ1-3; D not certain. This CDR3 spans 18 amino acids. The V and J ends lost 4 bases and 0 bases respectively, with 19 bases between them. Germline assignment: CDR1 MNHEY and CDR2 SMNVEV (reference sequence). Written as DNA, the CDR3 is TGTGCCAGCAGTTCCTTATATGGCATGCAGGACTCTGGAAACACCATATATTTT. Protein sequence: CASSSLYGMQDSGNTIYF.

There are a few counts of this clonotype. This chain connects TRBV2 to TRBJ1-2; D gene ambiguous. CDR1 and CDR2 from the germline V gene are SNHLY and FYNNEI. V lost 7 bases and J 6 bases, leaving 15 bases between the germline ends. The CDR3 runs to 13 residues. The CDR3: CASMTGRTHGYTF. DNA for the CDR3: TGTGCCAGCATGACCGGAAGGACCCATGGCTACACCTTC. The entire variable domain, with the rest obtained from reference TRBV2 and TRBJ1-2, is as follows: EPEVTQTPSHQVTQMGQEVILRCVPISNHLYFYWYRQILGQKVEFLVSFYNNEISEKSEIFDDQFSVERPDGSNFTLKIRSTKLEDSAMYFCASMTGRTHGYTFGSGTRLTVV.